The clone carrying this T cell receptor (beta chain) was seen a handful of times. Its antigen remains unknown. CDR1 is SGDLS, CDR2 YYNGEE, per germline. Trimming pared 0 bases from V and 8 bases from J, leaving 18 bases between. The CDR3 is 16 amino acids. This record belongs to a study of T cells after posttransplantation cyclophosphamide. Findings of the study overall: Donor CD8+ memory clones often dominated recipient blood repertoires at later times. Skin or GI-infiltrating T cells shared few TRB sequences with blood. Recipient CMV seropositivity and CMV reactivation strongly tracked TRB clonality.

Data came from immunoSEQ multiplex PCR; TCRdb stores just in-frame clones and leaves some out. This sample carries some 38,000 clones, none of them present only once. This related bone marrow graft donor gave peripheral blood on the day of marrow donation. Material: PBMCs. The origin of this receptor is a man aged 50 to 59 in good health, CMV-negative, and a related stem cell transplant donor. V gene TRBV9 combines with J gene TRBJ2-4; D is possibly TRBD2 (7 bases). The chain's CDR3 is CASSVGLREGGDIQYF. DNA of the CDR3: TGTGCCAGCAGCGTAGGGTTGCGGGAAGGGGGGGACATTCAGTACTTC.